This is a list of T cell receptor beta chains from one sample in a study of blood T cell repertoires in COVID-19. Some clones are missing from TCRdb's copy, which holds only in-frame ones; the method was immunoSEQ multiplex PCR. The sample shows about 250,000 clones, around 80% of them seen only once. The sample consisted of peripheral blood. Receptors originate from a man aged 35-49 years with active or convalescent COVID-19. Both conserved end residues are part of each CDR3. A D gene is named only where the DNA matches it firmly. Not all rows give a size; the values are once, few, many and, for expanded clones, a class.

d_call	v_call	clone_size	j_call	cdr3_nt	cdr3_aa
TRBD1	TRBV11-2	-	TRBJ2-7	TGTGCCAGCAGGGGCTACCGGGACAGGTTCATCGAGCAGTACTTC	CASRGYRDRFIEQYF
-	TRBV19	once	TRBJ1-3	TGTGCCAGTAGTATTCTGTCCTCGGGTGGAAACACCATATATTTT	CASSILSSGGNTIYF
-	TRBV6-2/TRBV6-3	-	TRBJ1-3	TGTGCCAGCAGTTACCCGAGTGGAAACACCATATATTTT	CASSYPSGNTIYF
-	TRBV5-6	-	TRBJ2-7	TGTGCCAGCAGCTATACGAGCGAGCAGTACTTC	CASSYTSEQYF
-	TRBV12-3/TRBV12-4	few	TRBJ2-7	TGTGCCAGCAGGCCCGACCAGGGGTACGAGCAGTACTTC	CASRPDQGYEQYF
TRBD1	TRBV7-8	-	TRBJ2-2	TGTGCCAGCAGCCCAAGACAGGGCTCAAGCACCGGGGAGCTGTTTTTT	CASSPRQGSSTGELFF
-	TRBV5-1	-	TRBJ2-2	TGCGCCAGCAGCTCCCCGGGTGGGAACACCGGGGAGCTGTTTTTT	CASSSPGGNTGELFF
TRBD1	TRBV2	-	TRBJ2-7	TGTGCCAGCAGGGCCGGGACAGAGGAGTACTTC	CASRAGTEEYF
-	TRBV5-1	-	TRBJ2-3	TGCGCCAGCAGCTTGGCCGTCAGGGGAGTCTCAGATACGCAGTATTTT	CASSLAVRGVSDTQYF
-	TRBV6-1	-	TRBJ1-5	TGTGCCAGCAGTGAATCCGGGGGGCCTGGTCAGCCCCAGCATTTT	CASSESGGPGQPQHF
TRBD1	TRBV2	-	TRBJ1-1	TGTGCCAGCAGGCGGACAGGGCAAATGAACACTGAAGCTTTCTTT	CASRRTGQMNTEAFF
TRBD1	TRBV7-2	few	TRBJ1-4	TGTGCCAGCAGCCCGAGGGGGCCCATTAATGAAAAACTGTTTTTT	CASSPRGPINEKLFF
-	TRBV2	-	TRBJ1-3	TGTGCCAGCAGTGCCGAGAGAGATCCCGGAAACACCATATATTTT	CASSAERDPGNTIYF
TRBD1	TRBV27	once	TRBJ1-2	TGTGCCAGCAGTCGTACAGGGGTGGCTATTTATGGCTACACCTTC	CASSRTGVAIYGYTF
-	TRBV3-1/TRBV3-2	few	TRBJ2-2	TGTGCCAGCAGCCAAGTACCAGCGGGAGTACCCTCAGGGGGCACCGGGGAGCTGTTTTTT	CASSQVPAGVPSGGTGELFF
TRBD1	TRBV6-4	few	TRBJ1-5	TGTGCCAGCAGTGACACGGGGGGACAGGAATACAATCAGCCCCAGCATTTT	CASSDTGGQEYNQPQHF
-	TRBV27	-	TRBJ1-4	TGTGCCAGCAGTTTATTTGGGAGCAATGAAAAACTGTTTTTT	CASSLFGSNEKLFF
-	TRBV20-1	-	TRBJ1-4	TGCAGTGCTAGTACGGGGGTGTGGGAAAAACTGTTTTTT	CSASTGVWEKLFF
TRBD2	TRBV19	-	TRBJ2-7	TGTGCCAGTGGCGACGGCGGGAGATACGAGCAGTACTTC	CASGDGGRYEQYF
TRBD1	TRBV12-3/TRBV12-4	few	TRBJ1-5	TGTGCCAGCAGGACAGGGTTTAATCAGCCCCAGCATTTT	CASRTGFNQPQHF
-	TRBV27	-	TRBJ1-2	TGTGCCAGCAGGCGACTCGGGGGGGACTATGGCTACACCTTC	CASRRLGGDYGYTF
TRBD1	TRBV11-3	few	TRBJ1-1	TGTGCCAGCAGCCGACAGGGTGAGAACACTGAAGCTTTCTTT	CASSRQGENTEAFF
-	TRBV6-2/TRBV6-3	-	TRBJ1-2	TGTGCCAGCAGTTACGCGCGGTCGGCTCCTAACTATGGCTACACCTTC	CASSYARSAPNYGYTF
-	TRBV28	-	TRBJ2-7	TGTGCCAGCAGTGTGACAGGATTCTACGAGCAGTACTTC	CASSVTGFYEQYF
-	TRBV9	-	TRBJ2-5	TGTGCCAGCAGCGTAGCCCCCGGGAGTTTTAAAGAGACCCAGTACTTC	CASSVAPGSFKETQYF
TRBD2	TRBV5-4	-	TRBJ2-7	TGTGCCAGCAGCGCGGGACTAGCGGGAACGTTCTACGAGCAGTACTTC	CASSAGLAGTFYEQYF
-	TRBV19	-	TRBJ2-2	TGTGCCAGTCGACTGAGAGTCGGGGAGCTGTTTTTT	CASRLRVGELFF
-	TRBV24-1	-	TRBJ1-5	TGTGCCACCAGTGCGGTGAGCAATCAGCCCCAGCATTTT	CATSAVSNQPQHF
TRBD2	TRBV19	-	TRBJ2-5	TGTGCCAGTAGTATAGAGGGGACTAGCGGTAGGACCCAGTACTTC	CASSIEGTSGRTQYF
TRBD1	TRBV4-3	-	TRBJ2-5	TGCGCCAGCAGCCAAGGGGACAGTTACCAAGAGACCCAGTACTTC	CASSQGDSYQETQYF
TRBD1	TRBV4-3	-	TRBJ1-2	TGCGCCAGCAAGGGGGCAAACTATGGCTACACCTTC	CASKGANYGYTF
-	TRBV18	-	TRBJ2-3	TGTGCCAGCTCCCAGACTGTACAGGGCACAGATACGCAGTATTTT	CASSQTVQGTDTQYF
-	TRBV30	once	TRBJ2-5	TGTGCCTGGAGTGTAGCACTAGAGACCCAGTACTTC	CAWSVALETQYF
-	TRBV15	-	TRBJ1-3	TGTGCCACCAGCACTCGAGAAGGGAGCTCTGGAAACACCATATATTTT	CATSTREGSSGNTIYF
-	TRBV27	-	TRBJ1-2	TGTGCCAGCAGTTTTACACAGGGACATGGCTACACCTTC	CASSFTQGHGYTF
-	TRBV12-3/TRBV12-4	-	TRBJ1-1	TGTGCCAGCAGACCGACGGGAAGTACTGAAGCTTTCTTT	CASRPTGSTEAFF
-	TRBV9	-	TRBJ2-3	TGTGCCAGCAGCGTTTGGGGGGTGGGCACAGATACGCAGTATTTT	CASSVWGVGTDTQYF
-	TRBV21-1	-	TRBJ1-2	TGTGCCAGCAGCAAATGGGACGGAGGGGTTAGCTATGGCTACACCTTC	CASSKWDGGVSYGYTF
-	TRBV5-1	-	TRBJ1-1	TGCGCCAGCCAGCGTACATCGAACACTGAAGCTTTCTTT	CASQRTSNTEAFF
-	TRBV6-5	-	TRBJ1-4	TGTGCCAGCGGGCCCAGGGGTACCGAAAAACTGTTTTTT	CASGPRGTEKLFF
-	TRBV24-1	-	TRBJ2-5	TGTGCCACCAGTGACCCAGGGGAGGGTGGGGAGACCCAGTACTTC	CATSDPGEGGETQYF
TRBD2	TRBV11-3	-	TRBJ2-1	TGTGCCAGCAGCTTAGACGTTGGAGCGGGAGGCAATCATGAGCAGTTCTTC	CASSLDVGAGGNHEQFF